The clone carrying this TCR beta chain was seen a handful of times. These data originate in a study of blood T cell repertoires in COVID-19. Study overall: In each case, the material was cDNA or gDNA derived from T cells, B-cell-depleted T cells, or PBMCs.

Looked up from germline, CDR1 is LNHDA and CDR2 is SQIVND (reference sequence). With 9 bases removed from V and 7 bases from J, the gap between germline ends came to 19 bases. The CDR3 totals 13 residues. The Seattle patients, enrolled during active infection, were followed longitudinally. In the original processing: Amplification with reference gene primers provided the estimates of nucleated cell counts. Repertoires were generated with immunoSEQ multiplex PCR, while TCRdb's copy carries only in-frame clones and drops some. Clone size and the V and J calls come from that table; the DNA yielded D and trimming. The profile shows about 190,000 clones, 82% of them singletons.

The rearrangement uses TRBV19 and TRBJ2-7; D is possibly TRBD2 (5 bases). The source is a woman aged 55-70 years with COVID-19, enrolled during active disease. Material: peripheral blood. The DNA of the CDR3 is TGTGCCAGCAGTCCCCCGGGCGGGCCGGAGCAGTACTTC. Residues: CASSPPGGPEQYF.